The T cell receptor (beta chain) under discussion was sequenced for a study of control samples from healthy donors and cancer patients. Assay: immunoSEQ multiplex PCR; the TCRdb copy retains only in-frame clones and omits some. The sample yields around 140,000 clones, around 93% seen once. Germline assignment: CDR1 SGHAT and CDR2 FQNNGV. CDR3 length: 16 residues. Trimming cost V 6 bases and J 4 bases; bases outside gene matches: 9. Sequencing was carried out using blood. The V gene is TRBV11-2, the J gene TRBJ2-2; 9 bases map to TRBD1. This receptor was obtained from a woman in her forties or fifties in good health. CDR3 sequence: CASRVSGTGSTGELFF. The CDR3 DNA sequence: TGTGCCAGCAGAGTCTCCGGGACAGGGAGCACCGGGGAGCTGTTTTTT.